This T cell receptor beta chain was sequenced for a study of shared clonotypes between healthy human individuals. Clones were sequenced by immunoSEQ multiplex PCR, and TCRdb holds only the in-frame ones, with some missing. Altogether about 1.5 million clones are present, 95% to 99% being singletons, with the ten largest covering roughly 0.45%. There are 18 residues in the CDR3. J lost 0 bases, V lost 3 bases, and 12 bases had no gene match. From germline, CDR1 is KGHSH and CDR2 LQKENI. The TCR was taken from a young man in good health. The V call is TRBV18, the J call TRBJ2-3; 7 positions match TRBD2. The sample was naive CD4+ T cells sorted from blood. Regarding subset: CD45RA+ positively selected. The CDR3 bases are TGTGCCAGCTCACCCCTAGCGGAAAGCACCTCTAGCACAGATACGCAGTATTTT. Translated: CASSPLAESTSSTDTQYF.